Listed here are 14 T cell receptor beta chains from one sample, sequenced in a study of metastatic and nonmetastatic thyroid tumors. No treatment had been given to any patient before thyroid surgery. TCRdb reassembled clones from the PCR reads with MiXCR. Of under 60,000 clones in the sample, 22% were seen once. The sequencing sample was made of blood. Receptors originate from a male donor with papillary thyroid cancer or a benign thyroid nodule (not recorded which). Some clones in this sample may be carry-over from other donors' samples.

This clone showed up many times. A much larger clone lies one base from this, so it may be a read error. This chain uses TRBV6-1 with TRBJ1-1; D is unresolved. Germline V lookup: CDR1 MNHNS, CDR2 SASEGT. The ends were cut back, 8 bases at V and 7 bases at J, with 14 bases in the middle. The CDR3 runs 12 residues. The CDR3 nucleotides are TGTGCCAGCCGCACCCCCGGGGTTGAAGCTTTCTTT. Its protein is CASRTPGVEAFF.

V is TRBV11-1 and J is TRBJ1-6; TRBD1 matches at 7 bases. The CDR3 consists of 14 residues. The ends lost 4 bases at V and 10 bases at J; junction bases unmatched: 7. The germline CDR1 and CDR2 sequences are SGHAT and FQDESV (reference sequence). In DNA form, the CDR3 reads TGTGCCAGCAGCTCGGACAGGACGCTGTCACCCCTCCACTTT. The encoded protein is CASSSDRTLSPLHF. Together with reference TRBV11-1 and TRBJ1-6, the CDR3 gives the full variable domain: EAEVAQSPRYKITEKSQAVAFWCDPISGHATLYWYRQILGQGPELLVQFQDESVVDDSQLPKDRFSAERLKGVDSTLKIQPAELGDSAMYLCASSSDRTLSPLHFGNGTRLTVT.

This clone was detected many times. The chain uses TRBV5-4 and TRBJ1-4; possible D gene TRBD1, 6 bases. CDR1 and CDR2 from the germline V gene are SGHNT and YYREEE (reference sequence). Trimming took off 4 bases at V and 2 bases at J, with 12 bases between the two ends. This CDR3 has 15 residues. CDR3 nucleotides: TGTGCCAGCAGCAGGGAAGGGGGGACTAATGAAAAACTGTTTTTT. Residues: CASSREGGTNEKLFF.

This clone appeared many times. The chain has TRBV6-1 and TRBJ2-3, with 8 nucleotides matching TRBD1. Trimming cost V 4 bases and J 1 base; bases outside gene matches: 7. Germline-derived CDR1 and CDR2 are MNHNS and SASEGT. The CDR3 length is 16 residues. As DNA, the CDR3 is TGTGCCAGCAGTGTTTCAGGGGGCGGCGGCACAGATACGCAGTATTTT. Encoded protein: CASSVSGGGGTDTQYF.

This clone was seen ten or more times. The rearrangement joins TRBV11-3 to TRBJ2-7; D call uncertain. Germline CDR1 reads SGHNT; CDR2 reads YENEEA. This CDR3 spans 12 amino acids. V was clipped by 4 bases and J by 0 bases, with 4 bases between them. CDR3 in amino acids: CASSSSSYEQYF. The CDR3 DNA follows: TGTGCCAGCAGCTCCAGCTCCTACGAGCAGTACTTC.

The sample holds many counts of this clone. The V and J genes are TRBV24-1 and TRBJ2-5, with a possible D match to TRBD2 (6 bases). Germline V gene sequence: CDR1 KGHDR, CDR2 SFDVKD. The CDR3 runs 17 residues. V dropped 2 bases and J dropped 5 bases, with 20 bases sitting between them. CDR3 DNA: TGTGCCACCAGTGATTCCTTGGGTAGCGGAGTGGGGGAGACCCAGTACTTC. Protein product: CATSDSLGSGVGETQYF.

This chain links TRBV7-9 with TRBJ2-5; no firm D call. Trimming shortened V by 2 bases and J by 5 bases, and 15 bases separated the two germline ends. The CDR3 is 15 residues long. Germline V gene sequence: CDR1 SEHNR, CDR2 FQNEAQ (reference sequence). The CDR3 sequence: CASSLSFYLWETQYF. CDR3 DNA: TGTGCCAGCAGCTTAAGTTTCTACCTCTGGGAGACCCAGTACTTC.

This clone has at least ten counts. The rearrangement uses TRBV7-3 and TRBJ2-3; TRBD1 aligns across 8 bases. J lost 2 bases, V lost 5 bases, and 6 bases had no gene match. Germline lookup yields CDR1 SGHTA and CDR2 FQGTGA. This CDR3 is 15 amino acids long. CDR3 sequence (DNA): TGTGCCAGCAGCCTCGCAGGGGGCGCCACAGATACGCAGTATTTT. Translated, it gives CASSLAGGATDTQYF.

This clone was seen a handful of times. V usage is TRBV10-3 and J usage is TRBJ2-2; 9 nucleotides line up with TRBD1. Trimming took 7 bases from V and 2 from J; bases not matched to a gene: 2. This CDR3 spans 14 amino acids. Germline CDR1 is ENHRY and CDR2 is SYGVKD. The CDR3 here is CAITQGANTGELFF. CDR3 DNA: TGTGCCATCACACAGGGGGCAAACACCGGGGAGCTGTTTTTT.

This clone was counted only a few times. At one of its ends the junction is not consistent with the germline gene, which may arise from a read error. V gene TRBV19 combines with J gene TRBJ2-7; 15 positions agree with TRBD2. Germline CDR1 is LNHDA and CDR2 is SQIVND (reference sequence). The CDR3 has 13 amino acids. The CDR3 DNA reads TGTGCCAGTAGCCCGGGACTAGCGGGAGGCGCCAACTTC. Encoded protein: CASSPGLAGGANF.

This clone appeared many times. V is TRBV7-6 and J is TRBJ2-2, with a tentative D call TRBD1 (6 bases). The CDR3 contains 15 residues. Trimming cost V 5 bases and J 2 bases, with 12 bases left between them. Germline V gene lookup returns CDR1 SGHVS and CDR2 FNYEAQ. The CDR3 here is CASSTSDRNTGELFF. CDR3 DNA: TGTGCCAGCAGCACGTCGGACAGAAACACCGGGGAGCTGTTTTTT.

This chain links TRBV5-1 with TRBJ1-2; D possibly corresponds to TRBD1 (5 bases). Germline V gives CDR1 SGHRS, CDR2 YFSETQ. Deletions cut 8 bases from V and 4 bases from J, with 18 bases between. The CDR3 is 14 residues long. The CDR3 DNA reads as TGCGCCAGTAATGGGGGAGGAAACACCTATGGCTACACCTTC. It codes for CASNGGGNTYGYTF.

J is TRBJ2-3 and V is TRBV7-2, with TRBD2 as a possible D gene (5 bases). The V gene's germline CDR1 is SGHTA and CDR2 FQGNSA. V lost 4 bases, J lost 10 bases, and 21 bases lay in between. CDR3 length: 15 residues. The CDR3 sequence: CASSSSGGWSYAQYF. CDR3 coding DNA: TGTGCCAGCAGCTCCTCTGGCGGGTGGAGTTATGCGCAGTATTTT.

There are a few counts of this clone. Germline is not matched at one junction end, which may reflect a read error. The chain couples TRBV12-5 to TRBJ2-2, with TRBD1 matching over 10 bases. The length of the CDR3 is 18 residues. CDR1 is LGHNT and CDR2 is FRNRAP in the germline V gene. CDR3 nucleotides: TGTGCTATTGGTTTCCCAACCTGGACAGGGGGGGGTACCGGGGAGCTGTTTTTT. It translates to CAIGFPTWTGGGTGELFF.